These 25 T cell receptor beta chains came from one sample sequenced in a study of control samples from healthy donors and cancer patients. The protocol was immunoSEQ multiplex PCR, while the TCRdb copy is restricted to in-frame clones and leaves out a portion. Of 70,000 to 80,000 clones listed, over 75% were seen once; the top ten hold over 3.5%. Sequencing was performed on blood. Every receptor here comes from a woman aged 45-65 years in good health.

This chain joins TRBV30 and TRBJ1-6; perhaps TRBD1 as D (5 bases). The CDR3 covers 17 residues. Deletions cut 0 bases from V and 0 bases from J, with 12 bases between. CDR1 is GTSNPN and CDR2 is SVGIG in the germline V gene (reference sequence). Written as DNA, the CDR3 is TGTGCCTGGAGTGTACGGGCAGGGAGCTCCTATAATTCACCCCTCCACTTT. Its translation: CAWSVRAGSSYNSPLHF.

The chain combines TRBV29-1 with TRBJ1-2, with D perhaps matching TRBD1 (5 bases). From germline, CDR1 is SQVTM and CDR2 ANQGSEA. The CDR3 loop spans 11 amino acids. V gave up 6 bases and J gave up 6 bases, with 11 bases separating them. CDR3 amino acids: CSVGDLDGYTF. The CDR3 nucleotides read TGCAGCGTGGGGGATCTGGATGGCTACACCTTC.

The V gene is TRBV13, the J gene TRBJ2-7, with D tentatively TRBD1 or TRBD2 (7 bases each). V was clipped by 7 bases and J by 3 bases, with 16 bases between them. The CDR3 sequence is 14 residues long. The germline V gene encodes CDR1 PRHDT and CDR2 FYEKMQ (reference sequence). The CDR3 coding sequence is TGTGCCAGCACGCGCCAGGGGGGGTACTACGAGCAGTACTTC. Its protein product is CASTRQGGYYEQYF. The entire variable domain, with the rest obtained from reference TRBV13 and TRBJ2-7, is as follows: AAGVIQSPRHLIKEKRETATLKCYPIPRHDTVYWYQQGPGQDPQFLISFYEKMQSDKGSIPDRFSAQQFSDYHSELNMSSLELGDSALYFCASTRQGGYYEQYFGPGTRLTVT.

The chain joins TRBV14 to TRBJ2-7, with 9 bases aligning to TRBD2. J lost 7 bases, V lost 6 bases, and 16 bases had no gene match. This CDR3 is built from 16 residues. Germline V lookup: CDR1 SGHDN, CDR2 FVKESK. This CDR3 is CASSPSLAGFPREQYF. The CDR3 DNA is TGTGCCAGCAGTCCTTCGCTAGCGGGATTCCCTAGGGAGCAGTACTTC.

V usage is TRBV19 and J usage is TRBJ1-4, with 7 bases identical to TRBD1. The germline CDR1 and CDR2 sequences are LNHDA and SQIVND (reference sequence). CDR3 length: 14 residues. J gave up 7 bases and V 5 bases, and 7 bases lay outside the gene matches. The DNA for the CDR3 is TGTGCCAGTAGTCAGTACAGGGGAGGTGAAAAACTGTTTTTT. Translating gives CASSQYRGGEKLFF. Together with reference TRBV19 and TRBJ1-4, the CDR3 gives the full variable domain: DGGITQSPKYLFRKEGQNVTLSCEQNLNHDAMYWYRQDPGQGLRLIYYSQIVNDFQKGDIAEGYSVSREKKESFPLTVTSAQKNPTAFYLCASSQYRGGEKLFFGSGTQLSVL.

Written as DNA, the CDR3 is TGTGCCAGCAGCTTCCGAGGGGCCAACGTCCTGACTTTC. Its protein product is CASSFRGANVLTF. The chain joins TRBV7-3 to TRBJ2-6; D is ambiguous. Germline values: CDR1 SGHTA, CDR2 FQGTGA. The length of the CDR3 is 13 residues. Trimming shortened V by 3 bases and J by 4 bases, and 4 bases separated the two germline ends. The full variable domain, with the rest looked up from reference TRBV7-3 and TRBJ2-6, is GAGVSQTPSNKVTEKGKYVELRCDPISGHTALYWYRQSLGQGPEFLIYFQGTGAADDSGLPNDRFFAVRPEGSVSTLKIQRTERGDSAVYLCASSFRGANVLTFGAGSRLTVL.

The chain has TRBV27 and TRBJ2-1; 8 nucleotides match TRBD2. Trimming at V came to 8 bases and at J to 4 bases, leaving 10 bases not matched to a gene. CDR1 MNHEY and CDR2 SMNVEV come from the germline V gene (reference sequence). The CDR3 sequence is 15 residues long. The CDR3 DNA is TGTGCCAGCGGTATGAGCGGGAGTCTGTACAATGAGCAGTTCTTC. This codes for CASGMSGSLYNEQFF.

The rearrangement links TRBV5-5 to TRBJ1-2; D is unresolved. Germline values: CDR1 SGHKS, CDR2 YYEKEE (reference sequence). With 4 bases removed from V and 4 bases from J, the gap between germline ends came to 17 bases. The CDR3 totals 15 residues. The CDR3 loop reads CASSPQLTATYGYTF. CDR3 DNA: TGTGCCAGCAGCCCCCAGCTCACAGCTACCTATGGCTACACCTTC.

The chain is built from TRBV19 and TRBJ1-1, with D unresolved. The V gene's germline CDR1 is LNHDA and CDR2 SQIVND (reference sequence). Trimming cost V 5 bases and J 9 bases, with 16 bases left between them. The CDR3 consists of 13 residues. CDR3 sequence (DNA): TGTGCCAGTAGTGCCCGACCCGAGTCCCAAGCTTTCTTT. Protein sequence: CASSARPESQAFF.

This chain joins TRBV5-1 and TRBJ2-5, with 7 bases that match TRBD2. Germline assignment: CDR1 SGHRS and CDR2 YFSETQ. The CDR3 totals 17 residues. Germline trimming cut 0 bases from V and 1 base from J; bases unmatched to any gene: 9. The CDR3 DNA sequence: TGCGCCAGCAGCTTGGCCGGTAGCGGGCAAACCCAAGAGACCCAGTACTTC. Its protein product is CASSLAGSGQTQETQYF.

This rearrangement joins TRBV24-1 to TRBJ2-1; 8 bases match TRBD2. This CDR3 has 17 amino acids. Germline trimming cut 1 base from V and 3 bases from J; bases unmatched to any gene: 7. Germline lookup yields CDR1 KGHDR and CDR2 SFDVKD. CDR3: CATSDLKRESYYNEQFF. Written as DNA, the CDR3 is TGTGCCACCAGTGATTTAAAGCGGGAGTCGTACTACAATGAGCAGTTCTTC.

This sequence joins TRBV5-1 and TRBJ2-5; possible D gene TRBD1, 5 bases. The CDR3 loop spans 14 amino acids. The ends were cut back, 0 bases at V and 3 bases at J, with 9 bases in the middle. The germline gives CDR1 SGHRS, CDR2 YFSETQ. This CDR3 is CASSLAGREETQYF. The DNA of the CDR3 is TGCGCCAGCAGCTTGGCGGGCAGGGAAGAGACCCAGTACTTC.

The CDR3 protein is CASTLTPRGPGDTQYF. In DNA, the CDR3 is TGTGCCAGCACCCTTACCCCCAGGGGGCCGGGAGATACGCAGTATTTT. This chain joins TRBV6-6 and TRBJ2-3; 8 bases are shared with TRBD1. Germline-derived CDR1 and CDR2 are MNHNY and SVGAGI (reference sequence). This CDR3 comprises 16 residues. The junction had 14 bases not matched to a gene; V was cut back by 7 bases and J by 5 bases.

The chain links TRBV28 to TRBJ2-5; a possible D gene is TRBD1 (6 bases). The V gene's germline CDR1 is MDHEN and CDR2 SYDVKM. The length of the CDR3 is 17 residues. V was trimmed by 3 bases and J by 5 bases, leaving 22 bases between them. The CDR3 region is CASSFQTSHRARETQYF. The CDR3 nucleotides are TGTGCCAGCAGTTTTCAAACGTCACACAGGGCCCGTGAGACCCAGTACTTC.

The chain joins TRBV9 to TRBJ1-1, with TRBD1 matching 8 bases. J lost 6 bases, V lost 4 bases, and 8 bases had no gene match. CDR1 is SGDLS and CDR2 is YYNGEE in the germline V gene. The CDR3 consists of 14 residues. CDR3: CASSSSDRGPEAFF. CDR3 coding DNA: TGTGCCAGCAGCTCCAGCGACAGGGGTCCTGAAGCTTTCTTT.

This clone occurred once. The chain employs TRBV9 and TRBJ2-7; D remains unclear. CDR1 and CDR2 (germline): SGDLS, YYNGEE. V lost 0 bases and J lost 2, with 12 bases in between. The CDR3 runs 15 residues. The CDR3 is CASSVGPGETYEQYF. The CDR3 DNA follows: TGTGCCAGCAGCGTAGGGCCTGGCGAAACCTACGAGCAGTACTTC.

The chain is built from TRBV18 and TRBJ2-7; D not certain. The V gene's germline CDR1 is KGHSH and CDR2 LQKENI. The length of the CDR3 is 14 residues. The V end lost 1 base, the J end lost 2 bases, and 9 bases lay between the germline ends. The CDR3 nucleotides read TGTGCCAGCTCACCACGTTCCGGAACCTACGAGCAGTACTTC. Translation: CASSPRSGTYEQYF.

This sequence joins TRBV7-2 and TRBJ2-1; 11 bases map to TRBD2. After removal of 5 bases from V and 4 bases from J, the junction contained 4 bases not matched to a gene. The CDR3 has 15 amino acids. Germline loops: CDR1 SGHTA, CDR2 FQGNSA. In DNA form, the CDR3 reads TGTGCCAGCAGCGCGACTAGCGGGGCTTACAATGAGCAGTTCTTC. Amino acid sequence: CASSATSGAYNEQFF.

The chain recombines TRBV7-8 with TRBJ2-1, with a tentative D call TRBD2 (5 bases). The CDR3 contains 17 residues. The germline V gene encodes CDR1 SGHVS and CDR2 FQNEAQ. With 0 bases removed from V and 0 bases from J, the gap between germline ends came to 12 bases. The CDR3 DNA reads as TGTGCCAGCAGCTTAGCGCGGGTCAAGAGCTCCTACAATGAGCAGTTCTTC. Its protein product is CASSLARVKSSYNEQFF.

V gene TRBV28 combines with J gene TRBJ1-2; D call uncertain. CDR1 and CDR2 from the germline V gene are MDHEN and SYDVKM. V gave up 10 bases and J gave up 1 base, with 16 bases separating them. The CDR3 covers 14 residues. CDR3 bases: TGTGCCACCCGCCAGCAGGCACGTAACTATGGCTACACCTTC. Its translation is CATRQQARNYGYTF.

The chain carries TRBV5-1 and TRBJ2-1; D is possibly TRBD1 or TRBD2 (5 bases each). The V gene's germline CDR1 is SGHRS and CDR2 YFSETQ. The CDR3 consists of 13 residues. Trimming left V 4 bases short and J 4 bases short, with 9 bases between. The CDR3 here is CASSQGPYNEQFF. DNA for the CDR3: TGCGCCAGCAGCCAGGGACCATACAATGAGCAGTTCTTC.

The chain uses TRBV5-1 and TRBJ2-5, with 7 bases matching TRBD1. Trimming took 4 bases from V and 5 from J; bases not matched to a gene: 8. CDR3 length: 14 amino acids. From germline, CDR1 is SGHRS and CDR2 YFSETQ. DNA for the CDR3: TGCGCCAGCAGCCCGTACAGGGGCAGGGAGACCCAGTACTTC. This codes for CASSPYRGRETQYF. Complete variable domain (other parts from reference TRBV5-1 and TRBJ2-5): KAGVTQTPRYLIKTRGQQVTLSCSPISGHRSVSWYQQTPGQGLQFLFEYFSETQRNKGNFPGRFSGRQFSNSRSEMNVSTLELGDSALYLCASSPYRGRETQYFGPGTRLLVL.

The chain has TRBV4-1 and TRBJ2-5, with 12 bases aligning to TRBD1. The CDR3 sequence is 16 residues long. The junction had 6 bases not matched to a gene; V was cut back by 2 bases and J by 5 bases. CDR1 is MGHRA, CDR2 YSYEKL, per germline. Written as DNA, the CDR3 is TGCGCCAGCAGCCAAACCCGGGACAGGGGGCGGGAGACCCAGTACTTC. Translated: CASSQTRDRGRETQYF.

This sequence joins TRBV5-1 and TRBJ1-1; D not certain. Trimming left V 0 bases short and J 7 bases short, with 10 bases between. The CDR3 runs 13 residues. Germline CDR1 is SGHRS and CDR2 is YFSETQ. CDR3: CASSLGVGGEAFF. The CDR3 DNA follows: TGCGCCAGCAGCTTGGGTGTGGGTGGTGAAGCTTTCTTT.

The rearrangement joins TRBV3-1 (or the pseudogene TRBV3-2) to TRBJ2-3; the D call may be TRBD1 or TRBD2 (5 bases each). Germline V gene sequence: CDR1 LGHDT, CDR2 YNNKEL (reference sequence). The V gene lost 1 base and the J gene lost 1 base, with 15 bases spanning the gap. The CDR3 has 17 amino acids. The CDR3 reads CASSQVGFGTGTDTQYF. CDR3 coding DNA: TGTGCCAGCAGCCAAGTGGGGTTTGGGACGGGCACAGATACGCAGTATTTT.